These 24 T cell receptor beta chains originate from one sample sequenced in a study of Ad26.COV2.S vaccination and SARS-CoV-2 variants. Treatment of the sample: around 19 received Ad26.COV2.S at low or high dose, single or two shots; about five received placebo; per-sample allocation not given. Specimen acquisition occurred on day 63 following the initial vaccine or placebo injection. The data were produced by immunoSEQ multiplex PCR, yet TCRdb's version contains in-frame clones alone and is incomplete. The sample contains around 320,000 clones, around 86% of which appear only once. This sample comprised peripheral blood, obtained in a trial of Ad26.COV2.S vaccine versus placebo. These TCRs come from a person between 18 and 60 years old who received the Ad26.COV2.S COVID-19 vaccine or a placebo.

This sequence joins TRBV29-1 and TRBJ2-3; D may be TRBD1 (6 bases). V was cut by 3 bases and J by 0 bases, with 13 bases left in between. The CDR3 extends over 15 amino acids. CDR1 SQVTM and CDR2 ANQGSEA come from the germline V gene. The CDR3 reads CSVDGRGASTDTQYF. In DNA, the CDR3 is TGCAGCGTTGACGGCAGGGGAGCTAGCACAGATACGCAGTATTTT.

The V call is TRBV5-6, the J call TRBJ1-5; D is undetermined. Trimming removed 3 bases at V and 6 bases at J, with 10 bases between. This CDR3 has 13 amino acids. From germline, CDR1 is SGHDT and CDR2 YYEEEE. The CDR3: CASSSTGGQPQHF. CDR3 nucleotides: TGTGCCAGCAGCTCAACCGGCGGTCAGCCCCAGCATTTT. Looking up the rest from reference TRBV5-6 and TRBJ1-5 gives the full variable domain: DAGVTQSPTHLIKTRGQQVTLRCSPKSGHDTVSWYQQALGQGPQFIFQYYEEEERQRGNFPDRFSGHQFPNYSSELNVNALLLGDSALYLCASSSTGGQPQHFGDGTRLSIL.

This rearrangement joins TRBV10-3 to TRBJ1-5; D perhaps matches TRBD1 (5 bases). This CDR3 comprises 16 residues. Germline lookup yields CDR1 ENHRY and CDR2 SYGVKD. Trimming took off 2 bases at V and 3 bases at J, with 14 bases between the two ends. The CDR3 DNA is TGTGCCATCAGTGAGACCGCAGGAGGGGCCAATCAGCCCCAGCATTTT. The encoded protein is CAISETAGGANQPQHF.

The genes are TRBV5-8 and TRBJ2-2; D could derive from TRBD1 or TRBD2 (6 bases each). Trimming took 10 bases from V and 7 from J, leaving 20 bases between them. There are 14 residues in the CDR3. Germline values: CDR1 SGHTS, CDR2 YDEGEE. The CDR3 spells CAALEGGLIGELFF. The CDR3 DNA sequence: TGTGCCGCCTTGGAGGGGGGCCTGATCGGGGAGCTGTTTTTT. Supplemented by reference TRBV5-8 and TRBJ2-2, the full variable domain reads EAGVTQSPTHLIKTRGQQATLRCSPISGHTSVYWYQQALGLGLQFLLWYDEGEERNRGNFPPRFSGRQFPNYSSELNVNALELEDSALYLCAALEGGLIGELFFGEGSRLTVL.

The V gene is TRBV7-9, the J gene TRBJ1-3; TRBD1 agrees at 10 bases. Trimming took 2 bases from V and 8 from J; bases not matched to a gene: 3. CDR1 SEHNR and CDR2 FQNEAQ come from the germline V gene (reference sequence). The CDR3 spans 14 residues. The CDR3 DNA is TGTGCCAGCAGCTTAAGACAGGGGGCTTACACCATATATTTT. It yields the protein CASSLRQGAYTIYF.

The CDR3 sequence: CASSLAGTGYGYTF. The CDR3 nucleotides are TGTGCCAGCAGCTTGGCAGGAACAGGATATGGCTACACCTTC. The chain carries TRBV5-5 and TRBJ1-2; D perhaps matches TRBD1 (5 bases). Between the trimmed V and J ends, which lost 0 bases and 5 bases, there was a span of 11 bases. Germline CDR1 is SGHKS and CDR2 is YYEKEE (reference sequence). This CDR3 spans 14 amino acids.

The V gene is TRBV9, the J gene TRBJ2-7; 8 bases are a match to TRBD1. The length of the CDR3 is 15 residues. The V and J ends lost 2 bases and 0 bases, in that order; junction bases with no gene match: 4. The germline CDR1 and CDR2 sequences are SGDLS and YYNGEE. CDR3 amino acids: CASSVSGQASYEQYF. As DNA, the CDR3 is TGTGCCAGCAGCGTTTCGGGACAGGCCTCCTACGAGCAGTACTTC.

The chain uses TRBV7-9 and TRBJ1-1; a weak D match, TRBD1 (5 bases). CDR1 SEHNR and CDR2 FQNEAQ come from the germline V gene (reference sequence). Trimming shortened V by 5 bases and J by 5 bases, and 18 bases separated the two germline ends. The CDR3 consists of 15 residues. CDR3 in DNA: TGTGCCAGCAGCGCCCGGTCGGCAGGGTCGACTGAAGCTTTCTTT. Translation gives CASSARSAGSTEAFF.

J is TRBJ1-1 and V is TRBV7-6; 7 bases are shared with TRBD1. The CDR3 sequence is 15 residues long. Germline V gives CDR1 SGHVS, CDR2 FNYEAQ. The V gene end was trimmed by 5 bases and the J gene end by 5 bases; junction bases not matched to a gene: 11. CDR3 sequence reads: CASSERQGLRTEAFF. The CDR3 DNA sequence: TGTGCCAGCAGCGAAAGACAGGGATTGAGGACTGAAGCTTTCTTT. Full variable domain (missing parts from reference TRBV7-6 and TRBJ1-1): GAGVSQSPRYKVTKRGQDVALRCDPISGHVSLYWYRQALGQGPEFLTYFNYEAQQDKSGLPNDRFSAERPEGSISTLTIQRTEQRDSAMYRCASSERQGLRTEAFFGQGTRLTVV.

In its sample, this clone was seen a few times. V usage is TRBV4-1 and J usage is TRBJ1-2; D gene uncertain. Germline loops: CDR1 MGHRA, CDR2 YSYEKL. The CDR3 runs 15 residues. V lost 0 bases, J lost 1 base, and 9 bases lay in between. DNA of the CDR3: TGCGCCAGCAGCCAAGAGATCCCAGGTAACTATGGCTACACCTTC. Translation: CASSQEIPGNYGYTF.

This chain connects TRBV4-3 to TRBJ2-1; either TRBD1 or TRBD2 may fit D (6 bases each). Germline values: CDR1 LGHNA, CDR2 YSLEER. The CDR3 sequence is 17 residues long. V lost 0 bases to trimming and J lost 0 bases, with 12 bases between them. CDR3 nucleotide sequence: TGCGCCAGCAGCCAAGAGTGGGGGGCCATCTCCTACAATGAGCAGTTCTTC. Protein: CASSQEWGAISYNEQFF.

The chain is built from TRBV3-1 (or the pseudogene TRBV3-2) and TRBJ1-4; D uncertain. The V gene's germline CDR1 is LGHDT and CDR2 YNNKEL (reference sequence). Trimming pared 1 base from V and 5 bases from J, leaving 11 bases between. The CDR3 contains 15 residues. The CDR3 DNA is TGTGCCAGCAGCCAAGGGGCTGGCGGGAATGAAAAACTGTTTTTT. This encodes CASSQGAGGNEKLFF.

The CDR3 nucleotides are TGCAGCGCTTCAGGGGGCGCGGGTGAAAAACTGTTTTTT. Protein sequence: CSASGGAGEKLFF. The rearrangement links TRBV29-1 to TRBJ1-4, with 8 bases fitting TRBD1. The germline gives CDR1 SQVTM, CDR2 ANQGSEA. The CDR3 extends over 13 amino acids. V shed 7 bases and J 7 bases; nucleotides not matched to a gene: 8.

The CDR3 DNA reads as TGCAGTGCTAGCGCCGGGACTGAAGCTTTCTTT. Protein: CSASAGTEAFF. The chain has TRBV20-1 and TRBJ1-1; D unresolved. V was clipped by 3 bases and J by 5 bases, with 7 bases between them. This CDR3 has 11 amino acids. Germline CDR1 reads DFQATT; CDR2 reads SNEGSKA (reference sequence).

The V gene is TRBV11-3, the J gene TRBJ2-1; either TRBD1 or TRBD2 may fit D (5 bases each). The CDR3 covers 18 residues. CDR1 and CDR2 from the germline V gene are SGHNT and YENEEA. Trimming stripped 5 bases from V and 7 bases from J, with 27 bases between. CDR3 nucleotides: TGTGCCAGCAGCCCCGAGCCCGGGGCCCACCCTTCCCGGAATGAGCAGTTCTTC. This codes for CASSPEPGAHPSRNEQFF.

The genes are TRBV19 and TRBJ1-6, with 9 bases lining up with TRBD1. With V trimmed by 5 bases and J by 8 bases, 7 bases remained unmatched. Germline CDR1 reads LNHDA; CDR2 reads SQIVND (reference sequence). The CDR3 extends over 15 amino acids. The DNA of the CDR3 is TGTGCCAGTAGTGCAACAGGGGGCGCTGATTCACCCCTCCACTTT. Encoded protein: CASSATGGADSPLHF.

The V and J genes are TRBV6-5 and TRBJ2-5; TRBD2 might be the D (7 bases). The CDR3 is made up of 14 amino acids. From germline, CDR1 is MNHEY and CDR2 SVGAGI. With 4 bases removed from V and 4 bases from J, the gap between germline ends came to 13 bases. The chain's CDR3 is CASSSQGGRETQYF. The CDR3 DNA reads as TGTGCCAGCAGTTCACAGGGAGGGCGAGAGACCCAGTACTTC.

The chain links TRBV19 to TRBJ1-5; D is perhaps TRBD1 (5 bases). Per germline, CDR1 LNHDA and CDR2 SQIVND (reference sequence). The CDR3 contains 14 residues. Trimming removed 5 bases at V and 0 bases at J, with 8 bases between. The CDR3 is CASSVTVSNQPQHF. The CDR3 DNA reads TGTGCCAGTAGTGTGACAGTTAGCAATCAGCCCCAGCATTTT.

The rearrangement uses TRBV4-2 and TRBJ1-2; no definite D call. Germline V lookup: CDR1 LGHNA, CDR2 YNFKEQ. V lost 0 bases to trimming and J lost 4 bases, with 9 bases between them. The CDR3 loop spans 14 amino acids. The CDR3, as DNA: TGTGCCAGCAGCCAAGAGACCGTACCCTATGGCTACACCTTC. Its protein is CASSQETVPYGYTF.

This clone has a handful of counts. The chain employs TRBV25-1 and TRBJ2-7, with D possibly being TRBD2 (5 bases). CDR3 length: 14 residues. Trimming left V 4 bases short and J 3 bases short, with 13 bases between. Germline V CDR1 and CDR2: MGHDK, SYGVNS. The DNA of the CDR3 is TGTGCCAGCAGTGCGGACCACGGGGTCTACGAGCAGTACTTC. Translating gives CASSADHGVYEQYF.

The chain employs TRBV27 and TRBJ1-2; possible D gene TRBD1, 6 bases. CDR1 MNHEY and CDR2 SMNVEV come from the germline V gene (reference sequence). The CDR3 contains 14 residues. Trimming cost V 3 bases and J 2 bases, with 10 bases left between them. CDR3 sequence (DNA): TGTGCCAGCAGTTTCCTGGACAGAAACTATGGCTACACCTTC. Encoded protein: CASSFLDRNYGYTF.

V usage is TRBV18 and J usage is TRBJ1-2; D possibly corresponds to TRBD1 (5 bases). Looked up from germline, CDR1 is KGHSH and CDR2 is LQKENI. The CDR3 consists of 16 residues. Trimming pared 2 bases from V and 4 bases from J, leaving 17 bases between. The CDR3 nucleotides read TGTGCCAGCTCACCAAGGGAAGGCAGGGACGCCTATGGCTACACCTTC. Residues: CASSPREGRDAYGYTF.

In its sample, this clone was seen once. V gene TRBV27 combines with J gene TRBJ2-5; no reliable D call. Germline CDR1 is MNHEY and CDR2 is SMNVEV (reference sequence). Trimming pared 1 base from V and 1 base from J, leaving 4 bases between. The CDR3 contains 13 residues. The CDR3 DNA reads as TGTGCCAGCAGTTTATATAGCCAAGAGACCCAGTACTTC. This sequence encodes CASSLYSQETQYF.

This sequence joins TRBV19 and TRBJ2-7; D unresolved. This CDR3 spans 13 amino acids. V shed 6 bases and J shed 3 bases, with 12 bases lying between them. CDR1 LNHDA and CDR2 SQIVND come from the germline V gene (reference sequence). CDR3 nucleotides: TGTGCCAGTAGCCCAACCCGAGACTACGAGCAGTACTTC. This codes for CASSPTRDYEQYF. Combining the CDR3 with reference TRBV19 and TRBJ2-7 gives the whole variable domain DGGITQSPKYLFRKEGQNVTLSCEQNLNHDAMYWYRQDPGQGLRLIYYSQIVNDFQKGDIAEGYSVSREKKESFPLTVTSAQKNPTAFYLCASSPTRDYEQYFGPGTRLTVT.